The entry that follows covers one T cell receptor (beta chain) sequence. Which antigen it targets is not known. It has no much larger one-base neighbor in the sample; base qualities were not kept. V was cut back by 5 bases and J by 4 bases, leaving a gap of 16 bases between them. Inclusive of the bounding cysteine and phenylalanine, the CDR3 is 15 residues long. The entry retains the CDR3 DNA only, 45 bases that are in frame from base 1. From a lookup of the germline V gene, CDR1 and CDR2 are SNHLY and FYNNEI. The sample comes from a study of identical twins (dated by TCRdb to the mid-2010s). For the study in its entirety: To test whether fetal clonotypes persist, this study deep-sequenced TCR alpha and beta repertoires from monozygotic twins, from unrelated adults of various ages, and from cord blood. Replicate twin experiments were performed at different times using different library preparation protocols to rule out contamination.

The library relied on 5' RACE. The data were produced on an Illumina HiSeq 2000. A universal primer binding site was added through template switching, and the final cDNA carried a unique molecular identifier so that TCR cDNA molecules could be counted accurately. Specific primers in the conserved constant-segment region were used to synthesize first-strand cDNA for TCR alpha and beta chains. To control for contamination, every cDNA library was double barcoded, receiving both a SMART-Mk sample barcode and Illumina barcodes. TruSeq adapter sequences, together with Illumina sample barcodes, were added in two successive PCR steps. TCR alpha and beta cDNA libraries were sequenced on the Illumina HiSeq platform with custom primers. The authors' analysis ran thus. MiGEC processed the raw reads to extract unique molecular identifiers, while MiXCR was used to determine the CDR3 positions. Recombination models were inferred per individual with the repgenHMM and IGoR tools using an EM algorithm. The tcR package in R was used for shared clonotype analysis, with sharing normalized by the product of cloneset sizes. Out-of-frame nonproductive sequences were analyzed to study raw recombination free of thymic and clonal selection effects. TCRdb trimmed the raw reads at Q25, called clones with MiXCR and kept productive beta chains. Rows with a matching CDR3 protein are joined into one entry that keeps the most common DNA and genes. TCRdb's processing, not the authors' own work, is the source of the V and J calls. This sample gives about 1.7 million distinct CDR3 sequences in total; more than 30% of them show up just once. Together, the top ten hold about 0.25% of the sample.

Here is what the overall study found, with its caveats: Compared with coincidental sharing between unrelated individuals, out-of-frame TCR alpha sequences shared between twins had an excess of sequences with low generation probability. A weaker excess of twin sharing was found in beta out-of-frame sequences because the signal-to-noise ratio was lowered by fewer shared sequences. Abundant cord blood beta clonotypes carried fewer insertions; young adult naive repertoires showed a weaker similar trend, while memory repertoires showed none. Zero-insertion analyses could be partly confounded by invariant T cells such as MAIT and iNKT, although diverse VJ usage argued against such confounding for most clonotypes. Because the same donors could not be followed over many years, the conclusions relied on cross-sectional statistical analysis. Recombination models systematically underestimated out-of-frame TCR alpha sharing in monozygotic twins but agreed with sharing between unrelated individuals.

All donors were healthy Caucasians. The origin of this receptor is a newborn girl in good health. Sample: cord blood. The chain links TRBV2 with TRBJ2-3, with an unclear D gene assignment. The sequence in DNA is TGTGCCAGCAGTCCCGGACGGAAACGAGCAGATACGCAGTATTTT. It codes for CASSPGRKRADTQYF.